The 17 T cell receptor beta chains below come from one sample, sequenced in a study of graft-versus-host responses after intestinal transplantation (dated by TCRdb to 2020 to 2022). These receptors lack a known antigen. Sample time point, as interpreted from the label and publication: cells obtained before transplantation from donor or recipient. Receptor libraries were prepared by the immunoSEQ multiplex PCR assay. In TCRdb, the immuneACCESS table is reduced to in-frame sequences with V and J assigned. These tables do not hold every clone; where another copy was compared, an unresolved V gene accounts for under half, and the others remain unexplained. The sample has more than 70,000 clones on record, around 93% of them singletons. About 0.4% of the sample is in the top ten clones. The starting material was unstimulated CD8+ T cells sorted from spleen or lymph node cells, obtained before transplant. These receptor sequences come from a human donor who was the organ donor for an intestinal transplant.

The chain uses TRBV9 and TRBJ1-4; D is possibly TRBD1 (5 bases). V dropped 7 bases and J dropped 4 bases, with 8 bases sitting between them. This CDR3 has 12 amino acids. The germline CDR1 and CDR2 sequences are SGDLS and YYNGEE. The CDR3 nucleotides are TGTGCCAGCGGGGGGGGTAATGAAAAACTGTTTTTT. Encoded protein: CASGGGNEKLFF.

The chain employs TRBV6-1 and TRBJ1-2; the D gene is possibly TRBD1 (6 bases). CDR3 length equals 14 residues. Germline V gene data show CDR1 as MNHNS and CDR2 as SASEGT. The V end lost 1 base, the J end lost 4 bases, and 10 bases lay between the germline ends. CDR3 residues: CASSEEGGGYGYTF. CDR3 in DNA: TGTGCCAGCAGTGAAGAGGGGGGGGGCTATGGCTACACCTTC.

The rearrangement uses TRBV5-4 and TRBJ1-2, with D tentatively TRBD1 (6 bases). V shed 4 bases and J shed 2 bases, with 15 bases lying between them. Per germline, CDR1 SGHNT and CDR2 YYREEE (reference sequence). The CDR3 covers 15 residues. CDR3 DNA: TGTGCCAGCAGCCCCAACCCCGGGACAAACTATGGCTACACCTTC. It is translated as CASSPNPGTNYGYTF.

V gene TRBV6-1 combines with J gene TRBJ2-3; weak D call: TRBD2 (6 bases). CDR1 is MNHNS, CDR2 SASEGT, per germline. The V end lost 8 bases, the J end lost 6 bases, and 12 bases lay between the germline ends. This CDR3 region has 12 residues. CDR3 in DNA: TGTGCCAGCCTGCTCGGAGGGGATACGCAGTATTTT. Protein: CASLLGGDTQYF.

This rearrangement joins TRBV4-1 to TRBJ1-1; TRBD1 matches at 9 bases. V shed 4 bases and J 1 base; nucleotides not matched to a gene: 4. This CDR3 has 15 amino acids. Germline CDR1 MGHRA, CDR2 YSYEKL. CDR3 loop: CASSPLGQGNTEAFF. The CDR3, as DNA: TGCGCCAGCAGCCCACTGGGACAGGGGAACACTGAAGCTTTCTTT.

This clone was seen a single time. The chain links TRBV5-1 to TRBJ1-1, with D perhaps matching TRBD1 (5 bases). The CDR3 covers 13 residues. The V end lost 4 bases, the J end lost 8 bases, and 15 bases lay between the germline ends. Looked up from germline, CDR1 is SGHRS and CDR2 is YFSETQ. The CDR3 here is CASSPGPGMEAFF. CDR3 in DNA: TGCGCCAGCAGCCCGGGTCCAGGGATGGAAGCTTTCTTT.

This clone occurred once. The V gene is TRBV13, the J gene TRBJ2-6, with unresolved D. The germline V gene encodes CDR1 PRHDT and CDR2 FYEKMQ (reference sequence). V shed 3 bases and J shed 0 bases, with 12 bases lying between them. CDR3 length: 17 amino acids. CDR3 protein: CASSFSRQNSGANVLTF. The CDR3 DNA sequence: TGTGCCAGCAGCTTTTCCCGACAAAACTCTGGGGCCAACGTCCTGACTTTC.

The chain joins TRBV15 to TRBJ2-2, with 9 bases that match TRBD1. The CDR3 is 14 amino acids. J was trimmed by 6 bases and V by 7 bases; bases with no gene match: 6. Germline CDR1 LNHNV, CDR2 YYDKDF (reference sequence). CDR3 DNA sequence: TGTGCCACCACTCGGGACAGGGCGGCCGGGGAGCTGTTTTTT. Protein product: CATTRDRAAGELFF.

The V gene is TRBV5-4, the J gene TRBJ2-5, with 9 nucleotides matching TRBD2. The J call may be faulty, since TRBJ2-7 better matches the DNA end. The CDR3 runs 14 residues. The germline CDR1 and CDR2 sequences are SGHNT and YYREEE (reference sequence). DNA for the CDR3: TGTGCCAGCAGCCCAGCGGGGGGCACCTACGAGCAGTACTTC. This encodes CASSPAGGTYEQYF.

This chain's CDR3 is CASGSTVSWETQYF. In DNA form, the CDR3 reads TGTGCTAGTGGTTCGACAGTTTCCTGGGAGACCCAGTACTTC. The chain recombines TRBV12-5 with TRBJ2-5; tentatively, D is TRBD1 (5 bases). The CDR3 has 14 amino acids. With 4 bases removed from V and 5 bases from J, the gap between germline ends came to 14 bases. Germline V gene data show CDR1 as LGHNT and CDR2 as FRNRAP. The full variable domain, completed using reference TRBV12-5 and TRBJ2-5, is DARVTQTPRHKVTEMGQEVTMRCQPILGHNTVFWYRQTMMQGLELLAYFRNRAPLDDSGMPKDRFSAEMPDATLATLKIQPSEPRDSAVYFCASGSTVSWETQYFGPGTRLLVL.

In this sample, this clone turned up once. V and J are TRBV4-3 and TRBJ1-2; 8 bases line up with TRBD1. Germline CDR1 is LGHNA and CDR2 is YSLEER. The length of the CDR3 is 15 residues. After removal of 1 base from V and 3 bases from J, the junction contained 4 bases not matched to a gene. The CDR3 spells CASSQGQGIHYGYTF. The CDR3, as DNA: TGCGCCAGCAGCCAAGGACAGGGGATCCACTATGGCTACACCTTC.

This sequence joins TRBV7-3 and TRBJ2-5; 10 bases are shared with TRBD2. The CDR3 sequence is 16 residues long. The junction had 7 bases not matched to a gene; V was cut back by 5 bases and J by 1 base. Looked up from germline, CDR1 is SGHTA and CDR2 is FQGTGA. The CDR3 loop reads CASSPGVAGGQETQYF. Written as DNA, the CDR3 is TGTGCCAGCAGCCCCGGGGTAGCGGGGGGCCAAGAGACCCAGTACTTC.

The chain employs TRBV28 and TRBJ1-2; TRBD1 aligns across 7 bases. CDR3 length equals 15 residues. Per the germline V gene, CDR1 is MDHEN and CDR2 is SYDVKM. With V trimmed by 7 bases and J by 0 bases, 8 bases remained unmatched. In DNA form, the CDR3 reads TGTGCCAGCAATGACAGGGTCGGGGCTAACTATGGCTACACCTTC. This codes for CASNDRVGANYGYTF.

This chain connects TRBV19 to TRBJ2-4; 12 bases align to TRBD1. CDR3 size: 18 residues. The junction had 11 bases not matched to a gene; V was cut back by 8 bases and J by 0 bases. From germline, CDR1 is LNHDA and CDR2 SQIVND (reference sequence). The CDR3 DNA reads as TGTGCCAGTGGAGACCGGGACAGGGGGCCGAGAGCCAAAAACATTCAGTACTTC. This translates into CASGDRDRGPRAKNIQYF.

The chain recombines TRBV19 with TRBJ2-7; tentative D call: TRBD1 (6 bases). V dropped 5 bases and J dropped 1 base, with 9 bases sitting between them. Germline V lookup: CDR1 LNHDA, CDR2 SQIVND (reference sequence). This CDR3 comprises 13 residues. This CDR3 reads CASSDRLSYEQYF. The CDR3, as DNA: TGTGCCAGTAGTGACAGGTTGTCCTACGAGCAGTACTTC. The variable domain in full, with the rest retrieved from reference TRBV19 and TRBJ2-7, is DGGITQSPKYLFRKEGQNVTLSCEQNLNHDAMYWYRQDPGQGLRLIYYSQIVNDFQKGDIAEGYSVSREKKESFPLTVTSAQKNPTAFYLCASSDRLSYEQYFGPGTRLTVT.

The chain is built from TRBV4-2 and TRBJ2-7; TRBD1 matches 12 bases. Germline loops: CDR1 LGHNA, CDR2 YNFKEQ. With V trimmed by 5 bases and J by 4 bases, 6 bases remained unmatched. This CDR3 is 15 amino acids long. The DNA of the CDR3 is TGTGCCAGCAGCTCCGGGACAGGGGGCAGTTACGAGCAGTACTTC. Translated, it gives CASSSGTGGSYEQYF.

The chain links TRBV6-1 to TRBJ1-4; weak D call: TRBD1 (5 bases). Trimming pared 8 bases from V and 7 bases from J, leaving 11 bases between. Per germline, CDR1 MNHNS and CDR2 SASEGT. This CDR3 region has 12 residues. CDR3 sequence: CASSWGGEKLFF. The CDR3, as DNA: TGTGCCAGCTCATGGGGGGGTGAAAAACTGTTTTTT.